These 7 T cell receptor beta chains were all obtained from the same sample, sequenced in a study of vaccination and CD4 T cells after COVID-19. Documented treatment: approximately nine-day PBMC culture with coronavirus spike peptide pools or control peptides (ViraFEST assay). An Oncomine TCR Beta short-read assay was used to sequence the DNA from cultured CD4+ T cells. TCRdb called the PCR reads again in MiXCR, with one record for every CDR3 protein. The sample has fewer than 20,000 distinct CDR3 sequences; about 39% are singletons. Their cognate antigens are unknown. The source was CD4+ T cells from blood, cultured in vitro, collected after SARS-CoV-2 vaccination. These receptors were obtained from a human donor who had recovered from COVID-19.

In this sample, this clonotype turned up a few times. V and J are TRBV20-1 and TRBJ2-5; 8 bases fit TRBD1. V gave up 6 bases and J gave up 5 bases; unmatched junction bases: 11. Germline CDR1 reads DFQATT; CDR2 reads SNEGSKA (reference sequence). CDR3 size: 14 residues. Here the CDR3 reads CSAYLPGGGETQYF. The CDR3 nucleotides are TGCAGTGCCTACCTACCAGGGGGCGGGGAGACCCAGTACTTC.

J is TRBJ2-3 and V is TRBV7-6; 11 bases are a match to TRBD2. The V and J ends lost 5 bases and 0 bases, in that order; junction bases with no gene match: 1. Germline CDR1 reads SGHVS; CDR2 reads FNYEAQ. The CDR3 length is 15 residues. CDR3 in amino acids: CASSRTSGSTDTQYF. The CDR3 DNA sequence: TGTGCCAGCAGCCGGACTAGCGGGAGCACAGATACGCAGTATTTT.

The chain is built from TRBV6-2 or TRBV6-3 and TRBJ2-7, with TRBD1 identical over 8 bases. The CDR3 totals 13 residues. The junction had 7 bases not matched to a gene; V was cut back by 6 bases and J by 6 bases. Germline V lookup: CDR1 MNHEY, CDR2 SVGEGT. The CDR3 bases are TGTGCCAGCAGACGGACAGGGAATGTCGAGCAGTACTTC. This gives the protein CASRRTGNVEQYF.

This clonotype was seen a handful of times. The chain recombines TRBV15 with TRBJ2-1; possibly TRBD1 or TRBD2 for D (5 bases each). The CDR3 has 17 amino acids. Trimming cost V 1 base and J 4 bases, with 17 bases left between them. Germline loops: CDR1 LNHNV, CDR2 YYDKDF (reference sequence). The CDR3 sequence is CATSRGAGTASYNEQFF. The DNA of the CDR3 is TGTGCCACCAGCAGAGGAGCCGGGACCGCGAGTTACAATGAGCAGTTCTTC. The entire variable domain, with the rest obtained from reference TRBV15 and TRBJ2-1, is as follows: DAMVIQNPRYQVTQFGKPVTLSCSQTLNHNVMYWYQQKSSQAPKLLFHYYDKDFNNEADTPDNFQSRRPNTSFCFLDIRSPGLGDTAMYLCATSRGAGTASYNEQFFGPGTRLTVL.

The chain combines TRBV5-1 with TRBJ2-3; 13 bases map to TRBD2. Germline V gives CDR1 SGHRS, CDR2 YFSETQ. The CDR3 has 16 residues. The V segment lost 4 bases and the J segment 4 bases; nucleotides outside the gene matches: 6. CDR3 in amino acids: CASSLQGLAGPDTQYF. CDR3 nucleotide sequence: TGCGCCAGCAGCCTGCAGGGACTAGCGGGGCCAGATACGCAGTATTTT.

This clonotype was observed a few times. CDR3 loop: CASSLDRTYGYTF. The CDR3 region has the DNA TGTGCCAGCAGCTTAGACAGAACCTATGGCTACACCTTC. The genes are TRBV7-2 and TRBJ1-2; D is uncertain. V dropped 1 base and J dropped 4 bases, with 7 bases sitting between them. The CDR3 contains 13 residues. Germline CDR1 SGHTA, CDR2 FQGNSA.

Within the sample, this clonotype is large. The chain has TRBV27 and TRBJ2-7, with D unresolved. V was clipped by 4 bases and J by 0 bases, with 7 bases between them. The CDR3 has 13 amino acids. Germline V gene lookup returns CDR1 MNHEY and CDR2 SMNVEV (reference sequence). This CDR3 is CASSSAPSYEQYF. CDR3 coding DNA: TGTGCCAGCAGTTCAGCGCCCTCCTACGAGCAGTACTTC.